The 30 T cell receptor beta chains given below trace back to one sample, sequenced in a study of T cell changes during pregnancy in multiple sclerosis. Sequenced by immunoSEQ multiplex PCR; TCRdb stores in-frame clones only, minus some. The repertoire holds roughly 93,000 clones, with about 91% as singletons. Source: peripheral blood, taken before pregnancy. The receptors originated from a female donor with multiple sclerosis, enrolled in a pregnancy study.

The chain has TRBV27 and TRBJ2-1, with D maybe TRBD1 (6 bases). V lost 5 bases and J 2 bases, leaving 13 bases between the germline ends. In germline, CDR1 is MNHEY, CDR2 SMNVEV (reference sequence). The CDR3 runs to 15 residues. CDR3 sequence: CASSITGFTYNEQFF. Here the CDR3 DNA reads TGTGCCAGCAGTATAACAGGGTTCACCTACAATGAGCAGTTCTTC.

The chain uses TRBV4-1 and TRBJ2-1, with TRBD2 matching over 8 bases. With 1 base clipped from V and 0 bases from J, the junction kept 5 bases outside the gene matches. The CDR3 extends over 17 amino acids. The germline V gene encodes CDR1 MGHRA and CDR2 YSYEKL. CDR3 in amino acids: CASSQVAGGDSYNEQFF. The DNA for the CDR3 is TGCGCCAGCAGCCAAGTAGCCGGGGGGGACTCCTACAATGAGCAGTTCTTC.

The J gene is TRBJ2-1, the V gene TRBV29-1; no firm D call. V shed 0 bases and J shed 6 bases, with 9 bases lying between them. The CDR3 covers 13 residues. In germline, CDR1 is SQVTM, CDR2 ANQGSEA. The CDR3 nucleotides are TGCAGCGTTGAAGATTACGGCGGCAATGAGCAGTTCTTC. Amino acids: CSVEDYGGNEQFF.

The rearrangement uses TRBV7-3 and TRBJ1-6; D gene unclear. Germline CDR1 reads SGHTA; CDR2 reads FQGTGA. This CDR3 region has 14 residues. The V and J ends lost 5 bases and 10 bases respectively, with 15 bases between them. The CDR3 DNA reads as TGTGCCAGCAGCCCTACGGGGTCGAGATCACCCCTCCACTTT. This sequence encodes CASSPTGSRSPLHF. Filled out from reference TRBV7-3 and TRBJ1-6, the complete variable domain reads GAGVSQTPSNKVTEKGKYVELRCDPISGHTALYWYRQSLGQGPEFLIYFQGTGAADDSGLPNDRFFAVRPEGSVSTLKIQRTERGDSAVYLCASSPTGSRSPLHFGNGTRLTVT.

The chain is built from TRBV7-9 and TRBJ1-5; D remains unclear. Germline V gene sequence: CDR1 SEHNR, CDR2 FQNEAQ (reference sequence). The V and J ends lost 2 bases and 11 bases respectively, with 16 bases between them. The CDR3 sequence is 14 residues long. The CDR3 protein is CASSLTGKLSAQHF. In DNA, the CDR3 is TGTGCCAGCAGCTTAACGGGGAAATTATCAGCCCAGCATTTT. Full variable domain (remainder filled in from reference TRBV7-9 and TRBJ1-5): DTGVSQNPRHKITKRGQNVTFRCDPISEHNRLYWYRQTLGQGPEFLTYFQNEAQLEKSRLLSDRFSAERPKGSFSTLEIQRTEQGDSAMYLCASSLTGKLSAQHFGDGTRLSIL.

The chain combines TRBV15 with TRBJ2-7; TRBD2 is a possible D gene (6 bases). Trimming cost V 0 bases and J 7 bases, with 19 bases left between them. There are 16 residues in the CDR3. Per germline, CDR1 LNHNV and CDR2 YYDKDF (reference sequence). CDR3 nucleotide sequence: TGTGCCACCAGCAGAGATGAGGACTACCTCCCTGGGGAGCAGTACTTC. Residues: CATSRDEDYLPGEQYF.

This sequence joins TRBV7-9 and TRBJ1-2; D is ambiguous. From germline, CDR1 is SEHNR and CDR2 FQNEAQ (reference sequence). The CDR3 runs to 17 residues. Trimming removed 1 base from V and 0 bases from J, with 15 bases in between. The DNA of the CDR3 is TGTGCCAGCAGCTTAGGGGCAGAGCCCCCTTCTAACTATGGCTACACCTTC. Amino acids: CASSLGAEPPSNYGYTF.

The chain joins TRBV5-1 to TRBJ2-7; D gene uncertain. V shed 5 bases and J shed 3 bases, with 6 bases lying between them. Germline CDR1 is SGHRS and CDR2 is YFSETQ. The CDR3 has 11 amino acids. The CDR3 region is CASSSLYEQYF. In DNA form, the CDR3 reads TGCGCCAGCAGTTCCCTCTACGAGCAGTACTTC.

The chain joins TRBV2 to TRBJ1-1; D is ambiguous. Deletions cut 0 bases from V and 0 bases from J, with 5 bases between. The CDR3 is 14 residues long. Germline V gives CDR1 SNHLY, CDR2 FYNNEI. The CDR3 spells CASSEALMNTEAFF. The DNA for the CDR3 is TGTGCCAGCAGTGAAGCACTGATGAACACTGAAGCTTTCTTT.

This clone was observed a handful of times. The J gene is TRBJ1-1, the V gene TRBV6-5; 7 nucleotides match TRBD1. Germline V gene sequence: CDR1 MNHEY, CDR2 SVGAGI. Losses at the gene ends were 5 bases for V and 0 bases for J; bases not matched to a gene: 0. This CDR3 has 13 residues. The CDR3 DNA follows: TGTGCCAGCAGTGACAGGGTGAACACTGAAGCTTTCTTT. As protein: CASSDRVNTEAFF.

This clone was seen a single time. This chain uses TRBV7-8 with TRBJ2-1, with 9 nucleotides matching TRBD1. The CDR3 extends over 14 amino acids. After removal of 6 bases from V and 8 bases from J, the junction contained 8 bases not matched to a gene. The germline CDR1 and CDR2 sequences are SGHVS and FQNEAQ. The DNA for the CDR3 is TGTGCCAGCAGGTGGGGGACAGGGTTGGATGAGCAGTTCTTC. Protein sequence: CASRWGTGLDEQFF. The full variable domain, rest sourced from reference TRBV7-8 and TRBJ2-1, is GAGVSQSPRYKVAKRGQDVALRCDPISGHVSLFWYQQALGQGPEFLTYFQNEAQLDKSGLPSDRFFAERPEGSVSTLKIQRTQQEDSAVYLCASRWGTGLDEQFFGPGTRLTVL.

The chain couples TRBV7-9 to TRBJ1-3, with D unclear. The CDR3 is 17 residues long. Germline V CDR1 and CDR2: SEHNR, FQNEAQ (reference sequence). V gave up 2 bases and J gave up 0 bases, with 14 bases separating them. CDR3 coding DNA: TGTGCCAGCAGCTTAAAGAGCACAGCCACCTCTGGAAACACCATATATTTT. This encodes CASSLKSTATSGNTIYF. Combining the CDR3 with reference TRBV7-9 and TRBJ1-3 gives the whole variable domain DTGVSQNPRHKITKRGQNVTFRCDPISEHNRLYWYRQTLGQGPEFLTYFQNEAQLEKSRLLSDRFSAERPKGSFSTLEIQRTEQGDSAMYLCASSLKSTATSGNTIYFGEGSWLTVV.

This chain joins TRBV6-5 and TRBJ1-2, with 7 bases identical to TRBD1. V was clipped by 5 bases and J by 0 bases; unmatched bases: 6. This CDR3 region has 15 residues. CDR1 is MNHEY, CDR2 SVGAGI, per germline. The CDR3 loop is CASSPRGRPNYGYTF. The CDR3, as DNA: TGTGCCAGCAGTCCTAGGGGGCGTCCTAACTATGGCTACACCTTC.

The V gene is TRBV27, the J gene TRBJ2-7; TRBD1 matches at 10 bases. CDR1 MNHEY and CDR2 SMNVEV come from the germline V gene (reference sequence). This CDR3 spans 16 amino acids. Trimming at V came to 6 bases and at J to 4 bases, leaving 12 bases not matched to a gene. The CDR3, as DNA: TGTGCCAGCAGCATTAGACAGGGGGCGAGGAGTTACGAGCAGTACTTC. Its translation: CASSIRQGARSYEQYF.

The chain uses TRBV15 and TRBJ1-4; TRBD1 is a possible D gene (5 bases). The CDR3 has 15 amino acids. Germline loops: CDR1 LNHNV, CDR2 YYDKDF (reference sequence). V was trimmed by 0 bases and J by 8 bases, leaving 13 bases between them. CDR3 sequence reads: CATSRDFRVGEKLFF. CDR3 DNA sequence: TGTGCCACCAGCAGAGATTTCAGGGTCGGCGAAAAACTGTTTTTT.

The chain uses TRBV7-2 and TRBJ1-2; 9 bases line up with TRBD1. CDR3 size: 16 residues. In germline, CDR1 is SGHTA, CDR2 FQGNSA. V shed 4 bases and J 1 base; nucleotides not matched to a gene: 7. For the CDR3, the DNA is TGTGCCAGCAGCTCCGGGACAGGGCCCCATAACTATGGCTACACCTTC. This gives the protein CASSSGTGPHNYGYTF.

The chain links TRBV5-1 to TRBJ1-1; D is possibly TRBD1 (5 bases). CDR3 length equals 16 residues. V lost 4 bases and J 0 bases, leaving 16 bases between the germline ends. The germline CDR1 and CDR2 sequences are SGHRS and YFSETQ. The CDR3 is CASSPYSRAMNTEAFF. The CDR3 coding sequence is TGCGCCAGCAGCCCCTATAGCAGGGCTATGAACACTGAAGCTTTCTTT.

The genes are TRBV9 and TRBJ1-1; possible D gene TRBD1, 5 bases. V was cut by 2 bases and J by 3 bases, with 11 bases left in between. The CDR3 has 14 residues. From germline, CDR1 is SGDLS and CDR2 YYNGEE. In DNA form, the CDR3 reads TGTGCCAGCAGCGTTTCCCCGGGGGACACTGAAGCTTTCTTT. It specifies CASSVSPGDTEAFF. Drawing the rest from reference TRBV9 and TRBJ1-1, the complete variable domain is DSGVTQTPKHLITATGQRVTLRCSPRSGDLSVYWYQQSLDQGLQFLIQYYNGEERAKGNILERFSAQQFPDLHSELNLSSLELGDSALYFCASSVSPGDTEAFFGQGTRLTVV.

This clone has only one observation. The CDR3 nucleotides read TGTGCCAGCAGCTTGAGGGGAAACACTGAAGCTTTCTTT. This encodes CASSLRGNTEAFF. The chain employs TRBV5-5 and TRBJ1-1, with D possibly matching TRBD1 (5 bases). Trimming stripped 1 base from V and 2 bases from J, with 6 bases between. The CDR3 covers 13 residues. Germline V CDR1 and CDR2: SGHKS, YYEKEE (reference sequence).

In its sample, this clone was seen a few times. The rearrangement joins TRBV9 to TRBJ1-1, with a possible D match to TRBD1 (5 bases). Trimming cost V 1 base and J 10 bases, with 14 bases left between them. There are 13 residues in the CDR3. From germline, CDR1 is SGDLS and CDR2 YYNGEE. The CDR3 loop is CASSVSGRAGAFF. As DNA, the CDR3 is TGTGCCAGCAGCGTATCCGGCAGGGCTGGAGCTTTCTTT.

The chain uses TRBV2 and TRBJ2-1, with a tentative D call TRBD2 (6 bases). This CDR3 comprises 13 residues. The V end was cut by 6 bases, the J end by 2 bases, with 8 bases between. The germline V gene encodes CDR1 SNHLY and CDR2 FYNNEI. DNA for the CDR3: TGTGCCAGCAGGCGGGGAACCTACAATGAGCAGTTCTTC. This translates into CASRRGTYNEQFF.

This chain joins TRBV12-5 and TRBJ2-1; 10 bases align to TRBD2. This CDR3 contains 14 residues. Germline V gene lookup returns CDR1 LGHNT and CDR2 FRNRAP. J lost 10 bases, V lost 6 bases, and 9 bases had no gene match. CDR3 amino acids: CASGSGGLAREQFF. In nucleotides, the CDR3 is TGTGCTAGTGGATCGGGGGGACTAGCGCGAGAGCAGTTCTTC.

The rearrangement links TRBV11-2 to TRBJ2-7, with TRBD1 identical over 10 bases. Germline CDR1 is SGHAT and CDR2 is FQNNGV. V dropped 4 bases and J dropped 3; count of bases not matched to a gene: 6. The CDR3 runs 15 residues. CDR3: CASSSAGTGVYEQYF. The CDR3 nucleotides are TGTGCCAGCAGCTCAGCCGGGACAGGGGTCTACGAGCAGTACTTC.

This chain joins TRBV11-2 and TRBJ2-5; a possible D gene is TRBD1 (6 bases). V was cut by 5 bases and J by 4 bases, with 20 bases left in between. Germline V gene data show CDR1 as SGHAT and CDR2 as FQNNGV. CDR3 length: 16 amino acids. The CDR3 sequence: CASSLRPYRDGETQYF. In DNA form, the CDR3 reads TGTGCCAGCAGCCTCCGACCTTACAGGGATGGAGAGACCCAGTACTTC.

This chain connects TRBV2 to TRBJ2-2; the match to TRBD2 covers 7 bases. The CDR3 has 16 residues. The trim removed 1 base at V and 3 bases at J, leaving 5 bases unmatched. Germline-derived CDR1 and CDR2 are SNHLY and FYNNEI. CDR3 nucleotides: TGTGCCAGCAGTGAAGTAATAGCGGGTTACACCGGGGAGCTGTTTTTT. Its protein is CASSEVIAGYTGELFF.

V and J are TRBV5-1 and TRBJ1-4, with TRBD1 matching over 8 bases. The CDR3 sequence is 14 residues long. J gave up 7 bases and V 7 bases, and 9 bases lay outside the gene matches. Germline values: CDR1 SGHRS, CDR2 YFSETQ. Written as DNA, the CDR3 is TGCGCCAGCTCCCGGACAGGGAAGGCTGAAAAACTGTTTTTT. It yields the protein CASSRTGKAEKLFF.

The CDR3 DNA reads as TGTGCCAGCAGCTTGCGGAATGAAAAACTGTTTTTT. Translation gives CASSLRNEKLFF. V and J are TRBV7-2 and TRBJ1-4; D is undetermined. This CDR3 spans 12 amino acids. V lost 3 bases to trimming and J lost 5 bases, with 4 bases between them. The germline gives CDR1 SGHTA, CDR2 FQGNSA.

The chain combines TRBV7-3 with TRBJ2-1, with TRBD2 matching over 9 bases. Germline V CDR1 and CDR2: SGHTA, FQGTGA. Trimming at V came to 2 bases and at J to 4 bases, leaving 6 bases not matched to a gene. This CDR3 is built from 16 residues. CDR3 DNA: TGTGCCAGCAGCTTAGTCGGTAGCGGGGGATACAATGAGCAGTTCTTC. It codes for CASSLVGSGGYNEQFF. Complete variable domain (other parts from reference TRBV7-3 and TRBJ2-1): GAGVSQTPSNKVTEKGKYVELRCDPISGHTALYWYRQSLGQGPEFLIYFQGTGAADDSGLPNDRFFAVRPEGSVSTLKIQRTERGDSAVYLCASSLVGSGGYNEQFFGPGTRLTVL.

CDR3 region: CASSYGSGLDEQFF. Written as DNA, the CDR3 is TGTGCCAGCAGTTACGGGTCAGGGTTAGATGAGCAGTTCTTC. V usage is TRBV6-6 and J usage is TRBJ2-1, with D perhaps TRBD1 (5 bases). Trimming took 2 bases from V and 8 from J, leaving 13 bases between them. Looked up from germline, CDR1 is MNHNY and CDR2 is SVGAGI (reference sequence). The CDR3 is 14 residues long.

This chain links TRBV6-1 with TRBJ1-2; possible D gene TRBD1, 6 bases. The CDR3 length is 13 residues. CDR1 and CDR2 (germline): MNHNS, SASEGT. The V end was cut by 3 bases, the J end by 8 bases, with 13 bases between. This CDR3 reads CASSDQGFRGYTF. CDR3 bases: TGTGCCAGCAGTGACCAGGGGTTTCGGGGCTACACCTTC.